A single TCR beta chain is shown here with its context. Its cognate antigen is unknown. The sample is drawn from a study of regulatory T cells in long-lasting Graves disease. Sequencing libraries for TCR beta were prepared with iRepertoire HTBI primers and Arm-PCR of CDR3 regions. One entry per CDR3 protein results from TCRdb running MiXCR on the multiplex PCR reads. The table includes around 480,000 distinct CDR3 sequences, 15% to 20% detected once. The CDR3 consists of 13 residues. From germline, CDR1 is SNHLY and CDR2 FYNNEI. The V end lost 8 bases, the J end lost 6 bases, and 16 bases lay between the germline ends. Time point defined: newly diagnosed GD, antithyroid drugs for less than 3 months. TCR sequences were obtained from RNA taken from PBMCs. Study-wide points: Persistent disease was associated with favored TRBV28 usage and with favored use of TRBJ1-2 and TRBJ2-5.

These same data were also listed under a study on T cells in Graves' hyperthyroidism and ophthalmopathy.

The TCR comes from a woman aged 40 to 65 with Graves disease. V and J are TRBV2 and TRBJ1-1; D uncertain. The material sequenced was peripheral blood mononuclear cells (PBMCs), taken at new diagnosis, from a patient treated with antithyroid drugs. The CDR3 DNA sequence: TGTGCCAGCCAGATGGTGTGGGGAGCTGAAGCTTTCTTT. As protein: CASQMVWGAEAFF.